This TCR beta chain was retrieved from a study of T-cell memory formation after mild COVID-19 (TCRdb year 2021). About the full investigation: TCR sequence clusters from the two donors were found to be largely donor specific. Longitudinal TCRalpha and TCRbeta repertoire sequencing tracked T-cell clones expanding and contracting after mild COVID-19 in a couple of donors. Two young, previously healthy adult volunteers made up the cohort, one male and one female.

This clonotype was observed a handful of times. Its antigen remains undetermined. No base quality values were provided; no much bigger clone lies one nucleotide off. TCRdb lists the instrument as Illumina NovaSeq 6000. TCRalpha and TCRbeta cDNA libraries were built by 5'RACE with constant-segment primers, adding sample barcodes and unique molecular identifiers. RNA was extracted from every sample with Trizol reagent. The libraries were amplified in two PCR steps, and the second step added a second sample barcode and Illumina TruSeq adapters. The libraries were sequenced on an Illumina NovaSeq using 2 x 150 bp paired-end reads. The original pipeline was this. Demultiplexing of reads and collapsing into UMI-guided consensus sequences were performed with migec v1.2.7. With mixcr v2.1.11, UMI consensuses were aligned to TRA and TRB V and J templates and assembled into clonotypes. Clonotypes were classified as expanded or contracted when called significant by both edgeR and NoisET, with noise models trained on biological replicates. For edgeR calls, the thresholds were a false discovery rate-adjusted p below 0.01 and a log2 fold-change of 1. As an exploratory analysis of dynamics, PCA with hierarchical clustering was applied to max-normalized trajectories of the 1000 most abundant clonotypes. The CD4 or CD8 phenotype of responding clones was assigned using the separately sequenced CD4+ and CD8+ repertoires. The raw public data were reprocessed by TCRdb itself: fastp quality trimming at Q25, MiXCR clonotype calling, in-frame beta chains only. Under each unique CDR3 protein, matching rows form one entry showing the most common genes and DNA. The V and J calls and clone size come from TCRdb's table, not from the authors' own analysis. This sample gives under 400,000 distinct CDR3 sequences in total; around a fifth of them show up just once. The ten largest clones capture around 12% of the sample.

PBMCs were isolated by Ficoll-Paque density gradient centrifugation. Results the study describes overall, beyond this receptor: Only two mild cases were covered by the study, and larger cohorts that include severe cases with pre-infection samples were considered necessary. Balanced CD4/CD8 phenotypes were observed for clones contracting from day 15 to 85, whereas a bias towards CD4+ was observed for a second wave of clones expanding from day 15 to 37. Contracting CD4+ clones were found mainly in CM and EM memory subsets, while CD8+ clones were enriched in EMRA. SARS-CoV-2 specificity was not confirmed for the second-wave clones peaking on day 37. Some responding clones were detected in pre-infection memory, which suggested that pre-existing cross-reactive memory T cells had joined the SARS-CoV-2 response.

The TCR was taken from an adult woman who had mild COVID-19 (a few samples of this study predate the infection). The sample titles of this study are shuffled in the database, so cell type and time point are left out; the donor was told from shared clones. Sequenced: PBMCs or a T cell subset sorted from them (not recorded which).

The CDR3 amino acid sequence is: CASSSVEAEAFF. Here is the DNA: TGTGCCAGCAGCTCGGTAGAGGCCGAAGCTTTCTTT. The sequence links TRBV7-9 to TRBJ1-1, with the D segment identity uncertain. V and J lose 4 bases and 8 bases, and a span of 11 bases separates them. As encoded in the germline V gene (reference sequence), CDR1 is SEHNR while CDR2 is FQNEAQ. The cysteine opens and the phenylalanine closes a CDR3 of 12 amino acids. Here the CDR3 DNA is all that survives: 36 bases in frame from base 1.